A single T cell receptor beta chain is shown here with its context. As yet, its antigen is unknown. This specimen comes from a study of cytomegalovirus exposure and HLA in healthy donors. Study context: Around 77 million unique TCRs from HLA-typed donors made up an early data release. Within the Caucasian-associated ancestry cluster were around four fifths of the 300 to 450 genotyped donors. Whole-study results and caveats: Later analysis associated a missense DCLRE1C variant with TCR beta V- and J-gene trimming. Available immune exposure information was restricted to CMV serostatus only.

It was with 60 Vbeta and 13 Jbeta primers that the PCR ran. Assay: immunoSEQ multiplex PCR; the TCRdb copy retains only in-frame clones and omits some. This sample's table reports 90,000 to 120,000 clones. Sequencing was carried out using PBMCs. The TCR sequence derives from a man aged 45-65 years in good health and CMV-seronegative.

The CDR3 DNA is TGTGCCAGCAGCTTAGAAGGACAGGGTGTGGACGAGCAGTACTTC. Translation: CASSLEGQGVDEQYF. The V and J genes are TRBV7-2 and TRBJ2-7, with 8 bases lining up with TRBD1. V lost 1 base and J lost 5; bases outside the gene matches: 7. From germline, CDR1 is SGHTA and CDR2 FQGNSA. This CDR3 region has 15 residues.